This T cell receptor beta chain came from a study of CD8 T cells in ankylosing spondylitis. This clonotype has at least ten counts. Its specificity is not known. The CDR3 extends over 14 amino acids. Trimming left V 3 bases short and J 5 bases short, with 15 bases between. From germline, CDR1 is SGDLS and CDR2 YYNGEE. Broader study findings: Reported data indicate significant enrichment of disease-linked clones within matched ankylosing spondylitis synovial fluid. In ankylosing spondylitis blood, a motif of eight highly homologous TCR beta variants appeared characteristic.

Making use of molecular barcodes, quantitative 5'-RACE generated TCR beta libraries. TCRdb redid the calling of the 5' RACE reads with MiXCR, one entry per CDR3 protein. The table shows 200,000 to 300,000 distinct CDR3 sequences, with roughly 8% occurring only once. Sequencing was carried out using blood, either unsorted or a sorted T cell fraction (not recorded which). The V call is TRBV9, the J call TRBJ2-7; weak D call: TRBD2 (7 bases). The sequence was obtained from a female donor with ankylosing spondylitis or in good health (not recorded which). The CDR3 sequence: CASSGGGSGNEQYF. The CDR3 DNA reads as TGTGCCAGCAGCGGGGGGGGCAGTGGTAACGAGCAGTACTTC.